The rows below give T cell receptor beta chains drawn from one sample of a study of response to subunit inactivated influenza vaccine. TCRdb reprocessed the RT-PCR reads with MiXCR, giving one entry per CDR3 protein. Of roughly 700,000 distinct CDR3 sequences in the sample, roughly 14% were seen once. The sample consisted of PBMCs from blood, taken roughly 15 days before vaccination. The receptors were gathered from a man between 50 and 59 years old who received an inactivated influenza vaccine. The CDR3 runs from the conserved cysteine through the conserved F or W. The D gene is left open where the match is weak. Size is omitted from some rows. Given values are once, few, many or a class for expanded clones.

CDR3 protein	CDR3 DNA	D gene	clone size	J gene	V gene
CASSLAAQNSGNTIYF	TGTGCCAGCAGCTTAGCCGCACAAAACTCTGGAAACACCATATATTTT	-	many	TRBJ1-3	TRBV5-5
CSASRGRGTDTQYF	TGCAGTGCTAGTCGGGGGAGAGGCACAGATACGCAGTATTTT	-	many	TRBJ2-3	TRBV20-1
CASSFLGLAGGPDTGELFF	TGTGCCAGCAGTTTCCTGGGACTAGCGGGAGGGCCCGACACCGGGGAGCTGTTTTTT	TRBD2	few	TRBJ2-2	TRBV28
CATSWRSGSFGGYTF	TGTGCCACCAGCTGGAGATCAGGGTCATTTGGAGGCTACACCTTC	-	few	TRBJ1-2	TRBV15
CASRLLAGTDTQYF	TGTGCCAGCAGGTTACTAGCGGGCACAGATACGCAGTATTTT	TRBD2	few	TRBJ2-3	TRBV7-9
CASTPRGHTHFSYNEQFF	TGTGCCAGCACCCCCCGGGGGCATACACACTTCTCCTACAATGAGCAGTTCTTC	-	many	TRBJ2-1	TRBV11-1
CASRLQTSHEQFF	TGTGCCAGCAGGCTTCAGACTAGTCATGAGCAGTTCTTC	-	-	TRBJ2-1	TRBV6-2/TRBV6-3
CASSLQMSSYEQYF	TGTGCCAGCAGCCTGCAGATGAGCTCCTACGAGCAGTACTTC	-	many	TRBJ2-7	TRBV3-1
CASSLTLATTDTQYF	TGTGCCAGCAGCTTGACACTAGCAACCACAGATACGCAGTATTTT	-	-	TRBJ2-3	TRBV7-2
CASRGQGGSSPLHF	TGTGCCAGCAGAGGACAGGGTGGTAGTTCACCCCTCCACTTT	TRBD1	few	TRBJ1-6	TRBV6-1
CASSTLNRTGSEAFF	TGTGCCAGTAGTACTTTAAACCGGACAGGCAGTGAAGCTTTCTTT	TRBD1	few	TRBJ1-1	TRBV19